The source of this T cell receptor (beta chain) is a study of T-cell memory formation after mild COVID-19. Study at large: The two donors had largely donor-specific TCR clusters. Study findings and constraints: Pre-infection memory showed some responding clones, and this suggested that cross-reactive memory joined.

Via MiXCR, TCRdb re-called the 5' RACE reads, giving one row per CDR3 protein. There are a few hundred thousand distinct CDR3 sequences in the sample; roughly a quarter occur only once, and roughly 9.7% lies in the top ten. CDR3 length: 14 amino acids. Trimming cost V 7 bases and J 8 bases; bases outside gene matches: 8. The germline gives CDR1 LNHDA, CDR2 SQIVND (reference sequence). With respect to this clonotype: Its antigen is not known.

The sequenced sample was PBMCs or a T cell subset sorted from them (not recorded which). The chain employs TRBV19 and TRBJ1-2; TRBD1 matches 12 bases. This clonotype was obtained from an adult woman who had mild COVID-19 (a few samples of this study predate the infection). Cell type and time point are not known. CDR3 sequence reads: CASTPGQGAHGYTF. The CDR3 DNA follows: TGTGCCAGTACGCCGGGACAGGGGGCTCACGGCTACACCTTC.